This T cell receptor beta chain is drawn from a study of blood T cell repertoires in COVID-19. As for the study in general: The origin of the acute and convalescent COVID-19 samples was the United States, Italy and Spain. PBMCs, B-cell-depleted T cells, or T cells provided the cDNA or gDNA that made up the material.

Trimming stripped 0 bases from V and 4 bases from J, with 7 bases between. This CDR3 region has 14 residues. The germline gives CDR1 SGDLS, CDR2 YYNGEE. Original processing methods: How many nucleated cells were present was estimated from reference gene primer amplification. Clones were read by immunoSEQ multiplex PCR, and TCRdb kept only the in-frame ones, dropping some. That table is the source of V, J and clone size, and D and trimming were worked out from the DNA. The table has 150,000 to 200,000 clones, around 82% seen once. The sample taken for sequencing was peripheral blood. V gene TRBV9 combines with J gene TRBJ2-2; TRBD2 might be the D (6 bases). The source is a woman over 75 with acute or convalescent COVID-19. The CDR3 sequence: CASSVVGSTGELFF. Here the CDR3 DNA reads TGTGCCAGCAGCGTAGTCGGGAGCACCGGGGAGCTGTTTTTT.